This TCR beta chain was found in a study of blood T cell repertoires in COVID-19. About this clone itself: This sample also contains other DNA sequences that code for the same CDR3.

The authors' processing: Amplification from reference gene primers served as the basis for estimated nucleated cell counts. The assay was immunoSEQ multiplex PCR, and TCRdb's table has in-frame clones only and misses some. The V and J calls and clone size were taken over from that table, and D and trimming were inferred from the DNA. This table has 55,000 to 85,000 clones, around 80% appearing once. Trimming removed 3 bases at V and 2 bases at J, with 5 bases between. The CDR3 is 13 amino acids. The chain uses TRBV12-3 or TRBV12-4 and TRBJ1-5, with no clear D. The receptor was derived from a man aged 60 to 69 with active or convalescent COVID-19. The sequenced material came from peripheral blood. This chain's CDR3 is CASSLQGNQPQHF. CDR3 in DNA: TGTGCCAGCAGTTTGCAGGGCAATCAGCCCCAGCATTTT.